Below are 29 T cell receptor beta chains sequenced from a single sample in a study of blood T cell repertoires in COVID-19. Clones were read by immunoSEQ multiplex PCR, and TCRdb kept only the in-frame ones, dropping some. In the table there are about 150,000 clones, over 80% of which are singletons. Sequences were obtained from PBMCs or T cells enriched from blood (not recorded which). All receptors come from a man between 65 and 79 years old who had been exposed to COVID-19.

The V and J genes are TRBV4-2 and TRBJ2-3; 11 bases are shared with TRBD2. Germline values: CDR1 LGHNA, CDR2 YNFKEQ. J was trimmed by 1 base and V by 3 bases; bases with no gene match: 0. This CDR3 contains 15 residues. The CDR3 sequence is CASSQTSGGTDTQYF. The CDR3 nucleotides read TGTGCCAGCAGCCAGACTAGCGGGGGCACAGATACGCAGTATTTT.

The V gene is TRBV5-5, the J gene TRBJ1-2; D is ambiguous. V lost 0 bases, J lost 3 bases, and 6 bases lay in between. This CDR3 is 13 amino acids long. Germline V lookup: CDR1 SGHKS, CDR2 YYEKEE (reference sequence). Here the CDR3 reads CASSLAQDYGYTF. The CDR3 DNA reads TGTGCCAGCAGCTTGGCCCAGGACTATGGCTACACCTTC. Combining the CDR3 with reference TRBV5-5 and TRBJ1-2 gives the whole variable domain DAGVTQSPTHLIKTRGQQVTLRCSPISGHKSVSWYQQVLGQGPQFIFQYYEKEERGRGNFPDRFSARQFPNYSSELNVNALLLGDSALYLCASSLAQDYGYTFGSGTRLTVV.

The CDR3 region is CASSYTGPTGELFF. CDR3 DNA sequence: TGTGCCAGCAGCTATACAGGGCCCACCGGGGAGCTGTTTTTT. V is TRBV7-9 and J is TRBJ2-2; tentatively, D is TRBD1 (6 bases). The CDR3 covers 14 residues. V lost 4 bases to trimming and J lost 4 bases, with 10 bases between them. CDR1 and CDR2 from the germline V gene are SEHNR and FQNEAQ (reference sequence).

The chain joins TRBV19 to TRBJ2-7; 8 bases agree with TRBD1. V lost 7 bases to trimming and J lost 2 bases; unmatched junction nucleotides: 7. The CDR3 contains 14 residues. In germline, CDR1 is LNHDA, CDR2 SQIVND (reference sequence). The CDR3 here is CASTPGQEAYEQYF. In DNA, the CDR3 is TGTGCCAGTACCCCGGGACAGGAGGCCTACGAGCAGTACTTC. Complete variable domain (other parts from reference TRBV19 and TRBJ2-7): DGGITQSPKYLFRKEGQNVTLSCEQNLNHDAMYWYRQDPGQGLRLIYYSQIVNDFQKGDIAEGYSVSREKKESFPLTVTSAQKNPTAFYLCASTPGQEAYEQYFGPGTRLTVT.

This clone was picked up a small number of times. The chain links TRBV30 to TRBJ1-2, with a tentative D call TRBD1 (5 bases). The germline CDR1 and CDR2 sequences are GTSNPN and SVGIG (reference sequence). V lost 3 bases and J lost 0, with 14 bases in between. This CDR3 spans 15 amino acids. CDR3 in DNA: TGTGCCTGGAGGACCAGGGTTTGGCCTAACTATGGCTACACCTTC. It specifies CAWRTRVWPNYGYTF.

This chain joins TRBV21-1 and TRBJ2-1; the D call in the table, TRBD2, was not verified against the DNA. TRBV21-1 is described as a pseudogene. This CDR3 contains 17 residues. The CDR3 loop reads CASTPIAGTSSYNEQFF. The CDR3 DNA reads as TGTGCCAGCACCCCGATAGCGGGAACGAGTTCCTACAATGAGCAGTTCTTC.

The chain uses TRBV9 and TRBJ2-1; 12 bases match TRBD2. CDR1 is SGDLS, CDR2 YYNGEE, per germline. V gave up 0 bases and J gave up 7 bases; unmatched junction bases: 2. This CDR3 spans 15 amino acids. The CDR3 here is CASSVAGTSGNEQFF. The CDR3 bases are TGTGCCAGCAGCGTAGCTGGGACTAGCGGGAATGAGCAGTTCTTC.

The rearrangement links TRBV4-3 to TRBJ1-1; D is unclear. Trimming took off 0 bases at V and 4 bases at J, with 12 bases between the two ends. CDR3 length: 15 residues. Per the germline V gene, CDR1 is LGHNA and CDR2 is YSLEER. CDR3 in DNA: TGCGCCAGCAGCCAAGATTTATATCTTCCCACTGAAGCTTTCTTT. Translation: CASSQDLYLPTEAFF.

The V and J genes are TRBV12-3 or TRBV12-4 and TRBJ1-2; D possibly corresponds to TRBD1 (5 bases). Trimming took off 6 bases at V and 1 base at J, with 9 bases between the two ends. This CDR3 is built from 13 residues. The CDR3 DNA follows: TGTGCCAGCAGGCGGGGGGGTAACTATGGCTACACCTTC. Translated: CASRRGGNYGYTF.

V gene TRBV20-1 combines with J gene TRBJ1-2; D is uncertain. Germline V lookup: CDR1 DFQATT, CDR2 SNEGSKA (reference sequence). V was clipped by 8 bases and J by 5 bases, with 9 bases between them. CDR3 length: 10 amino acids. The CDR3: CSLFEYGYTF. CDR3 DNA: TGCAGTTTGTTCGAGTATGGCTACACCTTC.

This clone was detected only once. The chain carries TRBV28 and TRBJ2-3; 9 nucleotides align to TRBD2. V gave up 0 bases and J gave up 5 bases; unmatched junction bases: 3. The CDR3 is 15 residues long. Germline V gene lookup returns CDR1 MDHEN and CDR2 SYDVKM. The CDR3 loop reads CASSLWSGRRDTQYF. The CDR3 DNA follows: TGTGCCAGCAGTTTATGGAGCGGGAGGAGAGATACGCAGTATTTT. Variable domain in full (rest from reference TRBV28 and TRBJ2-3): DVKVTQSSRYLVKRTGEKVFLECVQDMDHENMFWYRQDPGLGLRLIYFSYDVKMKEKGDIPEGYSVSREKKERFSLILESASTNQTSMYLCASSLWSGRRDTQYFGPGTRLTVL.

The chain links TRBV6-5 to TRBJ1-2, with a tentative D call TRBD1 (5 bases). Germline assignment: CDR1 MNHEY and CDR2 SVGAGI. CDR3 length: 15 amino acids. Trimming cost V 6 bases and J 2 bases, with 16 bases left between them. In nucleotides, the CDR3 is TGTGCCAGCAGCGAGCGACAGCAACTCAACTATGGCTACACCTTC. Protein: CASSERQQLNYGYTF.

The chain has TRBV5-1 and TRBJ2-3, with D possibly TRBD2 on 5 matching bases. This CDR3 spans 13 amino acids. Germline loops: CDR1 SGHRS, CDR2 YFSETQ. Trimming stripped 5 bases from V and 5 bases from J, with 12 bases between. The CDR3 nucleotides are TGCGCCAGCAGGAGTCACGCGGGAGATACGCAGTATTTT. Its protein product is CASRSHAGDTQYF. Full variable domain (missing parts from reference TRBV5-1 and TRBJ2-3): KAGVTQTPRYLIKTRGQQVTLSCSPISGHRSVSWYQQTPGQGLQFLFEYFSETQRNKGNFPGRFSGRQFSNSRSEMNVSTLELGDSALYLCASRSHAGDTQYFGPGTRLTVL.

The CDR3 here is CASSKTGSYNEQFF. The CDR3 DNA reads as TGTGCCAGCAGCAAGACAGGGTCCTACAATGAGCAGTTCTTC. J is TRBJ2-1 and V is TRBV11-2, with TRBD1 identical over 7 bases. The germline gives CDR1 SGHAT, CDR2 FQNNGV. The CDR3 is 14 residues long. J was trimmed by 1 base and V by 5 bases; bases with no gene match: 2.

The CDR3 spells CASSLPGTGYYGYTF. For the CDR3, the DNA is TGTGCCAGCAGCCTCCCCGGGACAGGCTACTATGGCTACACCTTC. V usage is TRBV3-1 (or the pseudogene TRBV3-2) and J usage is TRBJ1-2, with TRBD1 matching 8 bases. Unmatched junction bases numbered 7, after V lost 4 bases and J lost 3 bases. Germline-derived CDR1 and CDR2 are LGHDT and YNNKEL (reference sequence). CDR3 size: 15 residues.

This clone is a singleton in its sample. This chain connects TRBV3-1 (or the pseudogene TRBV3-2) to TRBJ1-2, with 8 nucleotides matching TRBD1. The CDR3 has 13 amino acids. V lost 1 base to trimming and J lost 8 bases; unmatched junction nucleotides: 3. The germline CDR1 and CDR2 sequences are LGHDT and YNNKEL (reference sequence). CDR3 residues: CASSQAGGLGYTF. The CDR3 coding sequence is TGTGCCAGCAGCCAAGCAGGGGGCTTGGGCTACACCTTC.

The rearrangement uses TRBV5-3 and TRBJ2-7; 8 positions match TRBD1. TRBV5-3 has ORF status, its function being uncertain. Unmatched junction bases numbered 9, after V lost 0 bases and J lost 7 bases. The CDR3 covers 15 residues. CDR3 bases: TGTGCCAGAAGCTTGGATCCTTACAGGGGGGATGAGCAGTACTTC. This gives the protein CARSLDPYRGDEQYF.

CDR3 protein: CASSLWTEQDLNTEAFF. The CDR3 nucleotides are TGCGCCAGCAGCCTCTGGACAGAGCAGGATTTGAACACTGAAGCTTTCTTT. J is TRBJ1-1 and V is TRBV4-3, with D perhaps TRBD1 (6 bases). Germline V gene lookup returns CDR1 LGHNA and CDR2 YSLEER. This CDR3 spans 17 amino acids. V lost 4 bases, J lost 0 bases, and 18 bases lay in between.

The chain is built from TRBV5-5 and TRBJ1-1; weak D call: TRBD1 (6 bases). Germline values: CDR1 SGHKS, CDR2 YYEKEE (reference sequence). V was clipped by 1 base and J by 5 bases, with 12 bases between them. The CDR3 runs 14 residues. The CDR3 loop is CASSLYSQGTEAFF. The CDR3 DNA sequence: TGTGCCAGCAGCTTGTATTCGCAGGGGACTGAAGCTTTCTTT.

The chain joins TRBV19 to TRBJ1-5; 9 nucleotides agree with TRBD1. CDR3 length: 15 amino acids. Germline CDR1 LNHDA, CDR2 SQIVND (reference sequence). Germline trimming cut 5 bases from V and 4 bases from J; bases unmatched to any gene: 6. The CDR3 DNA is TGTGCCAGTAGTGTAGGACAGGGGAGGAATCAGCCCCAGCATTTT. It translates to CASSVGQGRNQPQHF.

The rearrangement joins TRBV28 to TRBJ2-1; TRBD1 might be the D (6 bases). The CDR3 loop spans 13 amino acids. The germline V gene has CDR1 MDHEN and CDR2 SYDVKM. V was shortened by 5 bases and J by 9 bases, with 14 bases between the two germline ends. The DNA of the CDR3 is TGTGCCAGCAGTCTCCAGGGGTGGGCTGAGCAGTTCTTC. This encodes CASSLQGWAEQFF.

The chain uses TRBV19 and TRBJ1-5; D remains ambiguous. The V gene lost 9 bases and the J gene lost 7 bases, with 16 bases spanning the gap. Germline CDR1 is LNHDA and CDR2 is SQIVND (reference sequence). CDR3 length: 13 residues. CDR3 nucleotides: TGTGCCAGCCGGGAGCGGGGTAAACAGCCCCAGCATTTT. Amino acids: CASRERGKQPQHF.

The gene calls are TRBV27 and TRBJ2-2; 8 bases are shared with TRBD2. Germline loops: CDR1 MNHEY, CDR2 SMNVEV (reference sequence). This CDR3 is 16 amino acids long. V shed 3 bases, J shed 6 bases, and the junction held 9 bases outside the gene matches. The DNA of the CDR3 is TGTGCCAGCAGTTTTGGGGTAGCGGGATACGCCGGGGAGCTGTTTTTT. Translation gives CASSFGVAGYAGELFF.

This clone has only a few counts. The genes are TRBV2 and TRBJ2-2; no firm D call. V lost 1 base and J lost 4, with 7 bases in between. This CDR3 is 14 amino acids long. The V gene's germline CDR1 is SNHLY and CDR2 FYNNEI. CDR3 DNA sequence: TGTGCCAGCAGTGAAGTTCGGAGCACCGGGGAGCTGTTTTTT. Translated: CASSEVRSTGELFF.

This chain uses TRBV9 with TRBJ1-1, with TRBD1 as a possible D gene (6 bases). Germline V gives CDR1 SGDLS, CDR2 YYNGEE. The ends were cut back, 0 bases at V and 1 base at J, with 10 bases in the middle. The CDR3 is 15 residues long. CDR3 residues: CASSVVTGENTEAFF. CDR3 in DNA: TGTGCCAGCAGCGTAGTGACAGGTGAGAACACTGAAGCTTTCTTT.

The chain combines TRBV27 with TRBJ2-3; TRBD2 aligns across 14 bases. Losses at the gene ends were 5 bases for V and 4 bases for J; bases not matched to a gene: 2. This CDR3 spans 15 amino acids. Germline V lookup: CDR1 MNHEY, CDR2 SMNVEV (reference sequence). For the CDR3, the DNA is TGTGCCAGCAGTGCGACTAGCGGGGGGGCAGATACGCAGTATTTT. It yields the protein CASSATSGGADTQYF.

The chain uses TRBV30 and TRBJ2-7, with TRBD2 as a possible D gene (5 bases). Germline assignment: CDR1 GTSNPN and CDR2 SVGIG (reference sequence). Between the trimmed V and J ends, which lost 0 bases and 7 bases, there was a span of 7 bases. The CDR3 loop spans 11 amino acids. The CDR3 coding sequence is TGTGCCTGGAGTGTAGCGGCGGAGCAGTACTTC. It yields the protein CAWSVAAEQYF.

V usage is TRBV28 and J usage is TRBJ1-5, with 9 positions matching TRBD1. Per the germline V gene, CDR1 is MDHEN and CDR2 is SYDVKM. This CDR3 is built from 15 residues. J was trimmed by 0 bases and V by 11 bases; bases with no gene match: 8. CDR3: CAADPTGGSNQPQHF. CDR3 nucleotides: TGTGCCGCCGACCCGACAGGGGGTAGCAATCAGCCCCAGCATTTT.

This chain links TRBV19 with TRBJ2-1, with a possible D match to TRBD1 (7 bases). CDR3 length: 19 residues. Germline V gene data show CDR1 as LNHDA and CDR2 as SQIVND (reference sequence). V was cut by 3 bases and J by 0 bases, with 21 bases left in between. The DNA of the CDR3 is TGTGCCAGTAGTATGACAGGGATGGCGGGGCAGAGCTCCTACAATGAGCAGTTCTTC. This sequence encodes CASSMTGMAGQSSYNEQFF.